This T cell receptor beta chain was profiled in a study of blood T cell repertoires in COVID-19. Turning to the study itself: There were acute and convalescent COVID-19 samples, and they came from the United States, Italy and Spain. PBMCs, B-cell-depleted T cells, or T cells were the source of the cDNA or gDNA that made up the material.

V gave up 6 bases and J gave up 11 bases; unmatched junction bases: 9. There are 14 residues in the CDR3. The V gene's germline CDR1 is MDHEN and CDR2 SYDVKM. In the study's own analysis: Amplification of reference gene primers was used by the study to estimate nucleated cell counts. The protocol was immunoSEQ multiplex PCR, while the TCRdb copy is restricted to in-frame clones and leaves out a portion. The DNA gave D and trimming, while V, J and clone size come from that table. This sample yields about 220,000 clones, of which 65% to 85% are seen a single time; 13% belongs to the top ten. The V call is TRBV28, the J call TRBJ1-4; 10 bases map to TRBD1. Sequenced: peripheral blood. The sequence came from a human donor in a cohort sampled during active COVID-19. The DNA of the CDR3 is TGTGCCAGCAGCTCAGGACAGGGGGGTGGGAAACTGTTTTTT. Translation gives CASSSGQGGGKLFF.